The present T cell receptor (beta chain) was sequenced within a study of early T cells in non-severe SARS-CoV-2 infection. Study-wide context: Chains were unpaired, as sequencing was done on bulk RNA from unsorted whole blood.

As for this clonotype: No antigen is known for it.

General observations from the study: Using VDJdb, the matching emphasized anti-spike CD8 responses while missing private and CD4 specificities.

Individual cDNA molecules received unique molecular identifiers. TCRdb used MiXCR to reprocess the 5' RACE reads, holding one entry per CDR3 protein. This sample yields roughly 99,000 distinct CDR3 sequences, of which approximately 12% are seen a single time; approximately 4.4% belongs to the top ten. CDR1 and CDR2 (germline): SGHRS, YFSETQ. Trimming removed 4 bases from V and 4 bases from J, with 15 bases in between. This CDR3 region has 14 residues. The sequencing here drew on whole blood, taken at baseline. The source of this sequence is an adult who was a healthcare worker with PCR-confirmed SARS-CoV-2 infection or an uninfected control (not recorded which). The V call is TRBV5-1, the J call TRBJ2-7; D is unresolved. CDR3 sequence reads: CASSPDASSYEQYF. The CDR3 DNA sequence: TGCGCCAGCAGCCCGGACGCGTCCTCATACGAGCAGTACTTC.